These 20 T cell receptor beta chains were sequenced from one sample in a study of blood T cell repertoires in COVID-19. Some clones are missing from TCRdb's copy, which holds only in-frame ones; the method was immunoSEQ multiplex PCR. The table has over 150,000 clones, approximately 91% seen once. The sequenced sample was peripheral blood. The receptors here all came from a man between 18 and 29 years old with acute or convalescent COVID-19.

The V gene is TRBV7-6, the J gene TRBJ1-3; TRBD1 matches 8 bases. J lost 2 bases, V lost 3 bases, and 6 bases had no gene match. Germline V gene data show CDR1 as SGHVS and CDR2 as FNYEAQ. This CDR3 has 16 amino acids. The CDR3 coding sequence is TGTGCCAGCAGCTTGTCACAGGGGGTTACTGGAAACACCATATATTTT. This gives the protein CASSLSQGVTGNTIYF.

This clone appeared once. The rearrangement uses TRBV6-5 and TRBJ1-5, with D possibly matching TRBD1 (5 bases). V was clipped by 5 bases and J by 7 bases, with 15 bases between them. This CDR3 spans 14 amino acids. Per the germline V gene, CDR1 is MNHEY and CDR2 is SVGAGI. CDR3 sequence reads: CASSRGVSKQPQHF. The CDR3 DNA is TGTGCCAGCAGTCGGGGGGTTTCGAAACAGCCCCAGCATTTT.

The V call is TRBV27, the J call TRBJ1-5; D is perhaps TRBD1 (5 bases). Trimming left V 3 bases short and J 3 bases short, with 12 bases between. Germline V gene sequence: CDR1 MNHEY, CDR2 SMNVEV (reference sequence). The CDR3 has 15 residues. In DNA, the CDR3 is TGTGCCAGCAGTTTTACCGGACAATACAATCAGCCCCAGCATTTT. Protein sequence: CASSFTGQYNQPQHF.

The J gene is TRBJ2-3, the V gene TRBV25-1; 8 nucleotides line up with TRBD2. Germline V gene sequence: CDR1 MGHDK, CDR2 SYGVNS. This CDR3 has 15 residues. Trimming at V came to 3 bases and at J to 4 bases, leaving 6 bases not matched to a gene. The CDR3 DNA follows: TGTGCCAGCAGTGACCCCGGGAGGGGGGCAGATACGCAGTATTTT. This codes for CASSDPGRGADTQYF. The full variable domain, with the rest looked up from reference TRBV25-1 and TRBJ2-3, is EADIYQTPRYLVIGTGKKITLECSQTMGHDKMYWYQQDPGMELHLIHYSYGVNSTEKGDLSSESTVSRIRTEHFPLTLESARPSHTSQYLCASSDPGRGADTQYFGPGTRLTVL.

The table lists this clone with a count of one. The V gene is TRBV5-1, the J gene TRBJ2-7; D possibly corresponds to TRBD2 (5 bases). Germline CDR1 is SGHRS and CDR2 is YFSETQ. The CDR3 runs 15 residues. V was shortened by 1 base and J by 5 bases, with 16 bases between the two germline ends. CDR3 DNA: TGCGCCAGCAGCTTGAGAGGCGGGTTTTCTCACGAGCAGTACTTC. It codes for CASSLRGGFSHEQYF.

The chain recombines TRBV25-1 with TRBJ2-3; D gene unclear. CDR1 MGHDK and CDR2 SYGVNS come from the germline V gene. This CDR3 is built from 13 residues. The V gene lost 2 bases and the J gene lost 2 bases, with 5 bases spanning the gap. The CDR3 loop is CASSEPPTDTQYF. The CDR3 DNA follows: TGTGCCAGCAGTGAACCTCCCACAGATACGCAGTATTTT.

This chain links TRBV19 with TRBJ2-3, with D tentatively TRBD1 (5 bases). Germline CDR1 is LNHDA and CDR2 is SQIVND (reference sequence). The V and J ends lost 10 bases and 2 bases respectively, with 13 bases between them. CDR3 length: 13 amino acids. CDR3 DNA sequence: TGTGCCACAATTGGGGCCCCCACAGATACGCAGTATTTT. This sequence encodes CATIGAPTDTQYF.

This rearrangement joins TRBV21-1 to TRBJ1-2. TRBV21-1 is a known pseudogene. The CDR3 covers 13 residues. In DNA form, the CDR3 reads TGTGCCAGCAGCAAAAGGGGAGGGCATGGCTACACCTTC. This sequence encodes CASSKRGGHGYTF.

CDR3 in DNA: TGTGCCACCAGTGATTTAACAGGAGAGGATGGCTACACCTTC. Protein product: CATSDLTGEDGYTF. The rearrangement joins TRBV24-1 to TRBJ1-2; a weak D match, TRBD1 (5 bases). CDR1 is KGHDR and CDR2 is SFDVKD in the germline V gene. The CDR3 totals 14 residues. With 1 base removed from V and 6 bases from J, the gap between germline ends came to 11 bases.

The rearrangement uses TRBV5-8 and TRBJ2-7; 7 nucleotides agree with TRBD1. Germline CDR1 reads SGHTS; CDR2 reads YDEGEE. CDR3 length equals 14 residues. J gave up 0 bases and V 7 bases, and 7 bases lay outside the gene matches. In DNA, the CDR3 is TGTGCCAGCCGTAACAGGGGAAGCTCCTACGAGCAGTACTTC. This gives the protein CASRNRGSSYEQYF. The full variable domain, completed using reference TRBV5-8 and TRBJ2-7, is EAGVTQSPTHLIKTRGQQATLRCSPISGHTSVYWYQQALGLGLQFLLWYDEGEERNRGNFPPRFSGRQFPNYSSELNVNALELEDSALYLCASRNRGSSYEQYFGPGTRLTVT.

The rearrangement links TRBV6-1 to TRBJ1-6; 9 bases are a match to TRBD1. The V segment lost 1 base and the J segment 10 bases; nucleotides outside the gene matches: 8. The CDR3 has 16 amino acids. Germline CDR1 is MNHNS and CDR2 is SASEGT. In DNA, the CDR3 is TGTGCCAGCAGTGAAGGCCCCGGGACAGGGCACTCACCCCTCCACTTT. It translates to CASSEGPGTGHSPLHF.

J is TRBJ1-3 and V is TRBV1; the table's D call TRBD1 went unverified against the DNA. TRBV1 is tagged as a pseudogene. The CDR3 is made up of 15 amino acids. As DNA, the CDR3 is TGCACCAGCAGCCGGGGACAGTTCTCTGGAAACACCATATATTTT. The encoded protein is CTSSRGQFSGNTIYF.

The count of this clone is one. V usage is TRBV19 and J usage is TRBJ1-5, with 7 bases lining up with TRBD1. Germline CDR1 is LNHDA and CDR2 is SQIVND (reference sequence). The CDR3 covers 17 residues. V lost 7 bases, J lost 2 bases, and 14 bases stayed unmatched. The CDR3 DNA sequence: TGTGCCAGTAAGATCGGGCCAGGGGGAATGGGCAATCAGCCCCAGCATTTT. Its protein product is CASKIGPGGMGNQPQHF. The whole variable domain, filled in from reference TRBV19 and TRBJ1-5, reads DGGITQSPKYLFRKEGQNVTLSCEQNLNHDAMYWYRQDPGQGLRLIYYSQIVNDFQKGDIAEGYSVSREKKESFPLTVTSAQKNPTAFYLCASKIGPGGMGNQPQHFGDGTRLSIL.

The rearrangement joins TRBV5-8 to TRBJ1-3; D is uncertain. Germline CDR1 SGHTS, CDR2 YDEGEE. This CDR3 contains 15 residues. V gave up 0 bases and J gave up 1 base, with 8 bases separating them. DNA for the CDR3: TGTGCCAGCAGCTTGGTGGGGAGGTCTGGAAACACCATATATTTT. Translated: CASSLVGRSGNTIYF.

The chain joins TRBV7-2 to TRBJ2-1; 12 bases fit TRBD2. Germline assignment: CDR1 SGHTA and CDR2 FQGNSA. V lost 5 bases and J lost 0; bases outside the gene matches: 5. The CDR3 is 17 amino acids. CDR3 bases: TGTGCCAGCAGCCCACAGGGACTAGCGGGCTCCTACAATGAGCAGTTCTTC. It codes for CASSPQGLAGSYNEQFF.

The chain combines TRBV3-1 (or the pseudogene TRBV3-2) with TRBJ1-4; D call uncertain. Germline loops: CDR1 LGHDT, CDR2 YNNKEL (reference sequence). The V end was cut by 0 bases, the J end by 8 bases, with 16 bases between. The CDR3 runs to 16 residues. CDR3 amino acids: CASSQDSGRVGEKLFF. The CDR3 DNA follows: TGTGCCAGCAGCCAAGATTCGGGGAGGGTCGGGGAAAAACTGTTTTTT.

The DNA for the CDR3 is TGCGCCAGCAGCTTCGCCGGGCTTAACGGGGATGGAAACACCATATATTTT. Protein sequence: CASSFAGLNGDGNTIYF. The chain uses TRBV5-1 and TRBJ1-3; D not certain. The CDR3 totals 17 residues. The germline V and J ends were trimmed by 2 bases and 3 bases, with 18 bases remaining between them. CDR1 and CDR2 (germline): SGHRS, YFSETQ.

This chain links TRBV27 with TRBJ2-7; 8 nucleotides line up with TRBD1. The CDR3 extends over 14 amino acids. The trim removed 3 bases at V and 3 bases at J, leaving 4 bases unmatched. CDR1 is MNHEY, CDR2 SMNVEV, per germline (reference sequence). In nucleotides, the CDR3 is TGTGCCAGCAGTTTGACAGGGGTGGTCTACGAGCAGTACTTC. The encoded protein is CASSLTGVVYEQYF.

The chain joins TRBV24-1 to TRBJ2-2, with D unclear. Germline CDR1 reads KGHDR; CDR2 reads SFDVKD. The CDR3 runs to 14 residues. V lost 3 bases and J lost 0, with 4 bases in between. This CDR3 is CATSDPANTGELFF. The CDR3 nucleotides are TGTGCCACCAGTGATCCTGCGAACACCGGGGAGCTGTTTTTT.

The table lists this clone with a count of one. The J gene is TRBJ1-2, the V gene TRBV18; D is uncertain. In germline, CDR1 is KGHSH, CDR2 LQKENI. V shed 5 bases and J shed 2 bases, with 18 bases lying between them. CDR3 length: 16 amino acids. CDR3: CASSSKTGRGNYGYTF. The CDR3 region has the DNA TGTGCCAGCTCATCGAAGACCGGACGGGGAAACTATGGCTACACCTTC.